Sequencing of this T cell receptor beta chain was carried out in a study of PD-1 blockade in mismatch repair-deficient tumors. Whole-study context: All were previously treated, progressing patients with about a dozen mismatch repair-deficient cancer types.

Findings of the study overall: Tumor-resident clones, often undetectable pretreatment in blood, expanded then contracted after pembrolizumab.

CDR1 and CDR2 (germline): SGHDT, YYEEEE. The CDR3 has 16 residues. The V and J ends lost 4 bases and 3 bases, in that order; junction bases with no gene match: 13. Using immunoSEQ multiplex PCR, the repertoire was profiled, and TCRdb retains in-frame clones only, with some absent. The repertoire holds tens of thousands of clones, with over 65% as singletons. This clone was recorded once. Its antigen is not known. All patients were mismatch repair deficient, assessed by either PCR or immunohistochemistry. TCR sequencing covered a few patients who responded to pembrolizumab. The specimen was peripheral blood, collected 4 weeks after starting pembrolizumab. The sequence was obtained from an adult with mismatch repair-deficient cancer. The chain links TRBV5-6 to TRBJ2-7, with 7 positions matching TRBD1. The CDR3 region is CASSGLGDRSYYEQYF. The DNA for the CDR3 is TGTGCCAGCAGCGGGCTGGGGGACAGATCCTACTACGAGCAGTACTTC.